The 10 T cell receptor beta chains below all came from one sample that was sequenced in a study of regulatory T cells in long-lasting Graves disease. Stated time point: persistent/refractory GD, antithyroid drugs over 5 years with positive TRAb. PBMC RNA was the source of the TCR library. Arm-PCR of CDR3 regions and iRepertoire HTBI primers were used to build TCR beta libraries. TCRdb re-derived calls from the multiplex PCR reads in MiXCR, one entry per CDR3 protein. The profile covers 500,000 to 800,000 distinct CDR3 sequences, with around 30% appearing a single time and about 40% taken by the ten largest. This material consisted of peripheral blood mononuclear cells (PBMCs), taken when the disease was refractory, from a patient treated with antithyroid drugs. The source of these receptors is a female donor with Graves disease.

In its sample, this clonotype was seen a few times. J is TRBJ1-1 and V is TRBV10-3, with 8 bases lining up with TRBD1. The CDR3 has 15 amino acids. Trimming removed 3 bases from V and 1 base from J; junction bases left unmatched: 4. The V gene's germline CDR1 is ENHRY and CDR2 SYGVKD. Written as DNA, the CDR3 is TGTGCCATCAGTGATTCAGGGGGCCAGAACACTGAAGCTTTCTTT. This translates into CAISDSGGQNTEAFF.

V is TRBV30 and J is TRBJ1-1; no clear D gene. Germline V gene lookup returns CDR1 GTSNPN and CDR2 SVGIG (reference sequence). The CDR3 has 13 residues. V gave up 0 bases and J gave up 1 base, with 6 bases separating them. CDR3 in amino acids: CAWSVGQNTEAFF. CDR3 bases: TGTGCCTGGAGTGTTGGGCAGAACACTGAAGCTTTCTTT.

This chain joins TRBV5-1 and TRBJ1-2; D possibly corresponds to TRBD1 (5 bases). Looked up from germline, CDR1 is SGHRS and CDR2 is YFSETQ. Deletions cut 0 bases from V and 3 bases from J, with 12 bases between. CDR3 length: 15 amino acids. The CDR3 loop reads CASSLAPGPDYGYTF. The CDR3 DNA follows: TGCGCCAGCAGCTTGGCCCCAGGGCCAGACTATGGCTACACCTTC.

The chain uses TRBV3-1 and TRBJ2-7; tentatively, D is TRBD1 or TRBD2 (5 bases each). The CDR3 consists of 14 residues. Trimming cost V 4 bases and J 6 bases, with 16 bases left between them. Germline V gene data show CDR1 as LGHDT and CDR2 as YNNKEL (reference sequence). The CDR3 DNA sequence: TGTGCCAGCAGCCTCCCGGGGCGAAGTCCCGAGCAGTACTTC. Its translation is CASSLPGRSPEQYF.

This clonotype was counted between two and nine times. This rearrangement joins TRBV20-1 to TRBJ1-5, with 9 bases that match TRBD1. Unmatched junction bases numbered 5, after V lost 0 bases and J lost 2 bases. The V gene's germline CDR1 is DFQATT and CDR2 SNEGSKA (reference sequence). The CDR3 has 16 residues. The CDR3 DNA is TGCAGTGCTAGAGACCGTTGGACAGGGGGCAATCAGCCCCAGCATTTT. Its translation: CSARDRWTGGNQPQHF.

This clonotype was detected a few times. CDR3 in DNA: TGCAGCGTTTACTGGGAGGGTGGCTACACCTTC. This gives the protein CSVYWEGGYTF. V usage is TRBV29-1 and J usage is TRBJ1-2; no clear D gene. With 5 bases removed from V and 7 bases from J, the gap between germline ends came to 11 bases. There are 11 residues in the CDR3. The V gene's germline CDR1 is SQVTM and CDR2 ANQGSEA.

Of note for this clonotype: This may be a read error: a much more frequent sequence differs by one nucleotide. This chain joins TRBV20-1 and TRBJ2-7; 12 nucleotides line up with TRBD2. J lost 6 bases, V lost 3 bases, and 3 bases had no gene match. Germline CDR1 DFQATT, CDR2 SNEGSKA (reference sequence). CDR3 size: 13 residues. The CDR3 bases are TGCAGTGCTAGGACTAGCGGGAGTCCCGAGCAGTACTTC. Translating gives CSARTSGSPEQYF.

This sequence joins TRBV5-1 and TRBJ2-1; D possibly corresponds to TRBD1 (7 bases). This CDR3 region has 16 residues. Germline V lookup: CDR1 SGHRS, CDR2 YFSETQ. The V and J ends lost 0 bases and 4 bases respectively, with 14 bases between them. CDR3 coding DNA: TGCGCCAGCAGCTTGGTATCAGGGGGAGGTTACAATGAGCAGTTCTTC. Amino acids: CASSLVSGGGYNEQFF.

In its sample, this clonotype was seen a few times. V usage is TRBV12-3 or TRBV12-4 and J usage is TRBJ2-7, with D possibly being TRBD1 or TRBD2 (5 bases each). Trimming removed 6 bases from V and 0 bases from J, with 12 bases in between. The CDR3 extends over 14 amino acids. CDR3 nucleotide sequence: TGTGCCAGCAGCAATTTGGGACCCTCCTACGAGCAGTACTTC. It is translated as CASSNLGPSYEQYF.

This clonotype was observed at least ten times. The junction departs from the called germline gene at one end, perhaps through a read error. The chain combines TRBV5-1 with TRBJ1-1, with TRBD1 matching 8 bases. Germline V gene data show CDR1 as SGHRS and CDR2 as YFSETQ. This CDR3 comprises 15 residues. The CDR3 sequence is CASSLVGTGGTEAFF. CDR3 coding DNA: TGTGCCAGCAGTTTGGTGGGAACAGGGGGCACTGAAGCTTTCTTT.